This passage covers 7 T cell receptor beta chains from one sample sequenced in a study of blood T cell repertoires in COVID-19. Assay: immunoSEQ multiplex PCR; the TCRdb copy retains only in-frame clones and omits some. There are more than 300,000 clones in the sample; approximately 89% occur only once, and approximately 1.6% lies in the top ten. The sequenced material came from peripheral blood. Receptors were obtained from a woman aged 25-40 years with COVID-19, enrolled during active disease.

A word on this clone: Other nucleotide sequences in the sample specify the same CDR3. The rearrangement uses TRBV20-1 and TRBJ1-2; TRBD1 might be the D (5 bases). CDR1 DFQATT and CDR2 SNEGSKA come from the germline V gene (reference sequence). This CDR3 spans 13 amino acids. Trimming removed 3 bases at V and 5 bases at J, with 13 bases between. CDR3 region: CSASLGQGYGYTF. In DNA form, the CDR3 reads TGCAGTGCTAGTTTGGGCCAGGGATATGGCTACACCTTC.

The rearrangement uses TRBV5-1 and TRBJ2-1, with 8 bases aligning to TRBD1. Losses at the gene ends were 2 bases for V and 5 bases for J; bases not matched to a gene: 6. Germline CDR1 and CDR2: SGHRS and YFSETQ. This CDR3 region has 15 residues. Here the CDR3 DNA reads TGCGCCAGCAGCTTTTCAGGGACAGGCCACAATGAGCAGTTCTTC. Translated: CASSFSGTGHNEQFF.

This clone was seen only once. The rearrangement joins TRBV18 to TRBJ2-7, with D unresolved. Trimming left V 6 bases short and J 5 bases short, with 17 bases between. Germline values: CDR1 KGHSH, CDR2 LQKENI. The CDR3 length is 14 residues. CDR3 sequence reads: CASSSDGTTNEQYF. The CDR3 DNA sequence: TGTGCCAGCTCTTCAGACGGTACTACCAACGAGCAGTACTTC. Based on the CDR3 plus reference TRBV18 and TRBJ2-7, the full variable domain is NAGVMQNPRHLVRRRGQEARLRCSPMKGHSHVYWYRQLPEEGLKFMVYLQKENIIDESGMPKERFSAEFPKEGPSILRIQQVVRGDSAAYFCASSSDGTTNEQYFGPGTRLTVT.

This clone was recorded only once. The chain carries TRBV2 and TRBJ2-5, with 14 bases aligning to TRBD2. Trimming cost V 2 bases and J 2 bases; bases outside gene matches: 16. The CDR3 contains 21 residues. Germline CDR1 is SNHLY and CDR2 is FYNNEI. CDR3 DNA: TGTGCCAGCAGTGAAAGACGGGGACTAGCGGGGGCCCTACTCGGGCAAGAGACCCAGTACTTC. Translation: CASSERRGLAGALLGQETQYF.

The chain couples TRBV29-1 to TRBJ1-3; D might be TRBD1 (5 bases). With 4 bases removed from V and 4 bases from J, the gap between germline ends came to 14 bases. The length of the CDR3 is 14 residues. CDR1 is SQVTM and CDR2 is ANQGSEA in the germline V gene. CDR3 amino acids: CSVGSGAQGNTIYF. The CDR3, as DNA: TGCAGCGTTGGTTCTGGGGCTCAAGGAAACACCATATATTTT. The entire variable domain, with the rest obtained from reference TRBV29-1 and TRBJ1-3, is as follows: SAVISQKPSRDICQRGTSLTIQCQVDSQVTMMFWYRQQPGQSLTLIATANQGSEATYESGFVIDKFPISRPNLTFSTLTVSNMSPEDSSIYLCSVGSGAQGNTIYFGEGSWLTVV.

This clone has only one observation. The chain carries TRBV6-5 and TRBJ1-3; D gene ambiguous. CDR1 is MNHEY and CDR2 is SVGAGI in the germline V gene. V was shortened by 6 bases and J by 8 bases, with 17 bases between the two germline ends. This CDR3 spans 14 amino acids. The CDR3 reads CASSRTRNGYTIYF. CDR3 in DNA: TGTGCCAGCAGCCGTACTAGGAACGGGTACACCATATATTTT.

The V and J genes are TRBV11-2 and TRBJ2-2, with D possibly matching TRBD2 (5 bases). Germline CDR1 and CDR2: SGHAT and FQNNGV. The CDR3 has 14 residues. V was clipped by 1 base and J by 6 bases, with 9 bases between them. This chain's CDR3 is CASSLASWPGELFF. For the CDR3, the DNA is TGTGCCAGCAGCTTAGCTAGCTGGCCCGGGGAGCTGTTTTTT.